A single T cell receptor (beta chain) is shown here with its context. Antigen specificity is unknown. The sample originates from a study of vaccination and CD4 T cells after COVID-19. Study as a whole: The study collected post-vaccine samples a median around 73 days after dose two, with a range of 14 to 241.

Treatment specified: roughly ten-day PBMC culture with coronavirus spike peptide pools or control peptides (ViraFEST assay). CDR1 and CDR2 (germline): GTSNPN, SVGIG (reference sequence). This CDR3 has 14 residues. V lost 0 bases and J lost 4, with 12 bases in between. The Oncomine TCR Beta short-read assay sequenced DNA from cultured CD4+ T cells. TCRdb called the PCR reads again in MiXCR, with one record for every CDR3 protein. This sample has approximately 12,000 distinct CDR3 sequences, with 55% to 75% found just once. The chain employs TRBV30 and TRBJ2-5; possibly TRBD2 for D (7 bases). The sequence derives from a human donor who had recovered from COVID-19. Sequenced material: CD4+ T cells from blood, cultured in vitro. Written as DNA, the CDR3 is TGTGCCTGGAGTGTACAAGGGGGGGCAGAGACCCAGTACTTC. Translated, it gives CAWSVQGGAETQYF.